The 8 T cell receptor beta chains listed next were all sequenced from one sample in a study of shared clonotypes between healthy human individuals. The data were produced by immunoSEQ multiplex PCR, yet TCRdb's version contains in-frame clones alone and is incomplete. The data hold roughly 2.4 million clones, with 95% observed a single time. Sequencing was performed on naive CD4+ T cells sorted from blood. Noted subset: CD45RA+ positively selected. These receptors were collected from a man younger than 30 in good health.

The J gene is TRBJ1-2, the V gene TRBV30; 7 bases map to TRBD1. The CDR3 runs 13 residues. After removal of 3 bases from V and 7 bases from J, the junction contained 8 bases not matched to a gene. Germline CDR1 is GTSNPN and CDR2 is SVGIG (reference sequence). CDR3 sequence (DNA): TGTGCCTGGAGGTCAGGGGGGTTCGGTGGCTACACCTTC. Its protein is CAWRSGGFGGYTF.

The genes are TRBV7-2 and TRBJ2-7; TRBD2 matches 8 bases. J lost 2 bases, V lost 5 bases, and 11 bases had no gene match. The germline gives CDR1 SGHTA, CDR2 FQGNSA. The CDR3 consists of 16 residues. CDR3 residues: CASSRGGSGSAYEQYF. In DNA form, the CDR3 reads TGTGCCAGCAGCCGGGGGGGAAGCGGGAGTGCCTACGAGCAGTACTTC.

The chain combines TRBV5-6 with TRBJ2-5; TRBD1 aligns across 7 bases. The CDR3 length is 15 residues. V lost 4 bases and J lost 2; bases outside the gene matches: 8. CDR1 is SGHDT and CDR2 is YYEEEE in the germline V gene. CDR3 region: CASSMTGRNQETQYF. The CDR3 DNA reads TGTGCCAGCAGCATGACAGGGCGAAATCAAGAGACCCAGTACTTC.

This CDR3 reads CASSLQQGNEKLFF. CDR3 sequence (DNA): TGTGCCAGCAGCTTACAACAGGGAAATGAAAAACTGTTTTTT. The J gene is TRBJ1-4, the V gene TRBV7-9; tentative D call: TRBD1 (6 bases). The germline V gene has CDR1 SEHNR and CDR2 FQNEAQ (reference sequence). V was pared by 2 bases and J by 5 bases, with 9 bases between. This CDR3 region has 14 residues.

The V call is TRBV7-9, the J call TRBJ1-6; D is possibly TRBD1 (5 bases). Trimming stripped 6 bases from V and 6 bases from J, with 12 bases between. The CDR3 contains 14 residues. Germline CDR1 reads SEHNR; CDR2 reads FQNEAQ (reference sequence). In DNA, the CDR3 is TGTGCCAGCAGTTCCGGGACCTTTAATTCACCCCTCCACTTT. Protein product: CASSSGTFNSPLHF.

The CDR3 nucleotides read TGTGCCAGTAGTACGGGGGAATTTTCCTACAATGAGCAGTTCTTC. Translation gives CASSTGEFSYNEQFF. The V call is TRBV19, the J call TRBJ2-1; perhaps TRBD2 as D (6 bases). Germline V gene data show CDR1 as LNHDA and CDR2 as SQIVND (reference sequence). This CDR3 region has 15 residues. Trimming pared 4 bases from V and 1 base from J, leaving 11 bases between. Together with reference TRBV19 and TRBJ2-1, the CDR3 gives the full variable domain: DGGITQSPKYLFRKEGQNVTLSCEQNLNHDAMYWYRQDPGQGLRLIYYSQIVNDFQKGDIAEGYSVSREKKESFPLTVTSAQKNPTAFYLCASSTGEFSYNEQFFGPGTRLTVL.

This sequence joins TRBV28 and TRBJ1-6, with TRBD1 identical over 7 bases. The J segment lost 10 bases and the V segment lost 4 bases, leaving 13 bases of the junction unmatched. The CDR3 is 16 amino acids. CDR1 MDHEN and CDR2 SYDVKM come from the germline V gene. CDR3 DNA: TGTGCCAGCAGTTCCAGTACAACAGGGGTTAGGTCACCCCTCCACTTT. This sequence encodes CASSSSTTGVRSPLHF.

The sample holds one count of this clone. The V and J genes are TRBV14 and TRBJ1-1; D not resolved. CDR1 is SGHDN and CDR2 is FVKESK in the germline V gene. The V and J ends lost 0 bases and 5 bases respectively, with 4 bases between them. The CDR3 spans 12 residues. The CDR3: CASSQEWTEAFF. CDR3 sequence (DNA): TGTGCCAGCAGCCAAGAATGGACTGAAGCTTTCTTT. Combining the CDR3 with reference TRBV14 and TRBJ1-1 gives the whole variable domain EAGVTQFPSHSVIEKGQTVTLRCDPISGHDNLYWYRRVMGKEIKFLLHFVKESKQDESGMPNNRFLAERTGGTYSTLKVQPAELEDSGVYFCASSQEWTEAFFGQGTRLTVV.